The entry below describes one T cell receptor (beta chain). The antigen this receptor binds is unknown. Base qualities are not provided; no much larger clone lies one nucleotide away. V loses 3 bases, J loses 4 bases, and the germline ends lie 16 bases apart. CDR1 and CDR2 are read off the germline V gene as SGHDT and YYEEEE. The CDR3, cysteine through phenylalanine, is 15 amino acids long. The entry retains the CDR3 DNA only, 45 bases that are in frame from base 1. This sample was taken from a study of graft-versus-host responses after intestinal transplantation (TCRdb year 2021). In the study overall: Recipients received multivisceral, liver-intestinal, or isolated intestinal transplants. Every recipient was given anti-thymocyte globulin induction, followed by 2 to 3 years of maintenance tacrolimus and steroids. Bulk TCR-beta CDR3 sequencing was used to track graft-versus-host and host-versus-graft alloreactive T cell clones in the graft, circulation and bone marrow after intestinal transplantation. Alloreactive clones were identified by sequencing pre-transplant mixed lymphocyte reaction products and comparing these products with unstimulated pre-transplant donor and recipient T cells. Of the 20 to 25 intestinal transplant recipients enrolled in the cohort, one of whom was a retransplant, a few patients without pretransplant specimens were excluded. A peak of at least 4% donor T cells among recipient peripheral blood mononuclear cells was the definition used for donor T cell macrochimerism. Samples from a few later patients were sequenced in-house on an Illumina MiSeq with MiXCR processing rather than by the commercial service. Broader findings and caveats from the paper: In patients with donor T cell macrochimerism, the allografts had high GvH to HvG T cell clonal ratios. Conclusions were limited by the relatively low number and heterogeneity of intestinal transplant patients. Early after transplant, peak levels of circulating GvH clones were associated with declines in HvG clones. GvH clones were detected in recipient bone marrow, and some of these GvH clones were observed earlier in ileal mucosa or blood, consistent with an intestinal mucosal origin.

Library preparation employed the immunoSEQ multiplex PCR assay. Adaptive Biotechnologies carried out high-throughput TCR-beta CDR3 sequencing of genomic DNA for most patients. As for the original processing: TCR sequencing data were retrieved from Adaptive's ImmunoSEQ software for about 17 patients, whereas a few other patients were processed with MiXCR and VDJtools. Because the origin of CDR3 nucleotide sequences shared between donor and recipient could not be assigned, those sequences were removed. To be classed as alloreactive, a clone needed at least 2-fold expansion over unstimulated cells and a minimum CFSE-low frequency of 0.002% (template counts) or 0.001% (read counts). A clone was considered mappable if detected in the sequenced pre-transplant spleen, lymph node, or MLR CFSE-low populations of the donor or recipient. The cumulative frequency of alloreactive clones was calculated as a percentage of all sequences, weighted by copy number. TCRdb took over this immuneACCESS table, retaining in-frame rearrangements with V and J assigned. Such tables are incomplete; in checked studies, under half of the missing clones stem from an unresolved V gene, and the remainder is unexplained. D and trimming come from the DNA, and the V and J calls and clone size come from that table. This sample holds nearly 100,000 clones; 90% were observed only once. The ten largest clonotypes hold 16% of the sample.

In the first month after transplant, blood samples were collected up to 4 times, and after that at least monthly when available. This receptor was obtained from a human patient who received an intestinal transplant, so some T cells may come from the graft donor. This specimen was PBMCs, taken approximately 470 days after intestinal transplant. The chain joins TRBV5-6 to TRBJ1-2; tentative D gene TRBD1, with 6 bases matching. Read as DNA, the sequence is TGTGCCAGCAGCTGTACAGGGTGCAGAGGCTATGGCTACACCTTC. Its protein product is CASSCTGCRGYGYTF.